This entry lists 9 T cell receptor beta chains sequenced from one sample in a study of CD8 T cells in Susac syndrome. The RNA input was about 0.5 to 1 ug, and it was reverse transcribed with random hexamers. TCRdb reprocessed the immunoSEQ multiplex PCR reads via MiXCR and lists one record per CDR3 protein. Among 50,000 to 60,000 distinct CDR3 sequences listed, more than 90% were seen once. What was sequenced was CD8+ T cells from PBMCs. The source is a human donor in good health.

The rearrangement links TRBV3-1 to TRBJ2-3; 8 nucleotides agree with TRBD2. The CDR3 has 17 amino acids. Unmatched junction bases numbered 16, after V lost 0 bases and J lost 11 bases. Germline-derived CDR1 and CDR2 are LGHDT and YNNKEL (reference sequence). The CDR3 nucleotides read TGTGCCAGCAGCCAAGACGGGGGACCGAGCGGGGGTGTTCAGCAGTATTTT. Its translation: CASSQDGGPSGGVQQYF.

The V and J genes are TRBV5-6 and TRBJ2-5; D might be TRBD2 (6 bases). Per the germline V gene, CDR1 is SGHDT and CDR2 is YYEEEE. The length of the CDR3 is 14 residues. Trimming removed 6 bases at V and 1 base at J, with 13 bases between. CDR3 sequence (DNA): TGTGCCAGCACCGAAGTGGGACTCCAAGAGACCCAGTACTTC. This translates into CASTEVGLQETQYF.

The J gene is TRBJ2-1, the V gene TRBV10-1; TRBD1 matches at 7 bases. The CDR3 contains 12 residues. CDR1 and CDR2 from the germline V gene are WNHNN and SYGVQD (reference sequence). V lost 4 bases, J lost 12 bases, and 6 bases stayed unmatched. CDR3 sequence: CASSGGTAWQFF. The CDR3 nucleotides are TGCGCCAGCAGTGGAGGGACAGCGTGGCAGTTCTTC.

This clonotype was counted once. V is TRBV7-9 and J is TRBJ2-7; D is uncertain. The ends were cut back, 1 base at V and 3 bases at J, with 7 bases in the middle. The germline V gene has CDR1 SEHNR and CDR2 FQNEAQ (reference sequence). The CDR3 contains 13 residues. The CDR3: CASSLDPSYEQYF. In DNA form, the CDR3 reads TGTGCCAGCAGCTTAGATCCAAGCTACGAGCAGTACTTC.

The chain links TRBV10-3 to TRBJ1-3; D is possibly TRBD1 (5 bases). Trimming left V 3 bases short and J 4 bases short, with 13 bases between. From germline, CDR1 is ENHRY and CDR2 SYGVKD. The CDR3 spans 15 residues. CDR3 sequence reads: CAISEWGDGGNTIYF. The CDR3 coding sequence is TGTGCCATCAGTGAATGGGGGGACGGCGGAAACACCATATATTTT.

The chain carries TRBV7-6 and TRBJ2-7; D uncertain. This CDR3 spans 14 amino acids. The ends were cut back, 5 bases at V and 0 bases at J, with 11 bases in the middle. Germline CDR1 reads SGHVS; CDR2 reads FNYEAQ. Here the CDR3 reads CASSGLTSSYEQYF. CDR3 in DNA: TGTGCCAGCAGCGGGTTGACGAGCTCCTACGAGCAGTACTTC.

V is TRBV10-3 and J is TRBJ1-5; D not certain. Deletions cut 3 bases from V and 7 bases from J, with 13 bases between. This CDR3 region has 14 residues. CDR1 is ENHRY, CDR2 SYGVKD, per germline. The CDR3 nucleotides read TGTGCCATCAGTGACCGATACTCCGGGCAGCCCCAGCATTTT. Protein product: CAISDRYSGQPQHF.

This chain uses TRBV6-5 with TRBJ2-3; D is unresolved. The CDR3 loop spans 13 amino acids. Germline CDR1 is MNHEY and CDR2 is SVGAGI. Trimming left V 2 bases short and J 8 bases short, with 11 bases between. CDR3 in amino acids: CASSYKLVSTQYF. CDR3 bases: TGTGCCAGCAGTTACAAGCTCGTCTCTACGCAGTATTTT.

The rearrangement uses TRBV7-2 and TRBJ2-3, with 11 nucleotides matching TRBD2. Germline CDR1 reads SGHTA; CDR2 reads FQGNSA. The CDR3 is 13 residues long. The CDR3 nucleotides read TGTGCGTCGACTAGCGGGGGCACAGATACGCAGTATTTT. Translation gives CASTSGGTDTQYF.